The next 10 T cell receptor beta chains were all read from a single sample in a study of T cell repertoires in cytomegalovirus infection. Their cognate antigens are unknown. TCRdb reprocessed the reads via MiXCR and lists one record per CDR3 protein. Of approximately 120,000 distinct CDR3 sequences detected, under 30% appear once; the ten largest clones hold roughly 77%. Sequenced here: CD8+ T cells from cultured PBMCs, sampled from culture after CMV antigen stimulation. Every receptor here comes from a human donor in good health (CMV status not recorded). Some clones in this sample may be carry-over from other donors' samples.

In its sample, this clonotype was seen many times. The chain is built from TRBV7-7 and TRBJ2-7; D remains ambiguous. The CDR3 consists of 13 residues. CDR1 is SSHAT and CDR2 is FNYEAQ in the germline V gene (reference sequence). With 5 bases removed from V and 3 bases from J, the gap between germline ends came to 11 bases. DNA for the CDR3: TGTGCCAGCAGCCCTGGGTCTTTCTACGAGCAGTACTTC. Protein product: CASSPGSFYEQYF.

The chain links TRBV6-5 to TRBJ1-1; D is undetermined. The V and J ends lost 5 bases and 1 base respectively, with 14 bases between them. Germline CDR1 MNHEY, CDR2 SVGAGI. The CDR3 has 15 amino acids. The chain's CDR3 is CASSPPSTANTEAFF. The DNA of the CDR3 is TGTGCCAGCAGTCCCCCGTCCACGGCGAACACTGAAGCTTTCTTT.

The V and J genes are TRBV20-1 and TRBJ2-1, with D possibly being TRBD2 (5 bases). The V end was cut by 1 base, the J end by 7 bases, with 8 bases between. This CDR3 is built from 12 residues. Germline lookup yields CDR1 DFQATT and CDR2 SNEGSKA (reference sequence). The chain's CDR3 is CSARVSGNEQFF. CDR3 DNA sequence: TGCAGTGCTAGAGTAAGCGGAAATGAGCAGTTCTTC.

Many counts were recorded for this clonotype. This sequence joins TRBV7-8 and TRBJ2-7; TRBD1 agrees at 9 bases. The V gene's germline CDR1 is SGHVS and CDR2 FQNEAQ. The CDR3 is 15 residues long. With 2 bases clipped from V and 2 bases from J, the junction kept 4 bases outside the gene matches. This CDR3 reads CASSLKTGGTYEQYF. CDR3 sequence (DNA): TGTGCCAGCAGCTTAAAGACAGGGGGAACCTACGAGCAGTACTTC.

The rearrangement joins TRBV19 to TRBJ2-7; D is uncertain. This CDR3 contains 14 residues. Trimming removed 6 bases at V and 0 bases at J, with 12 bases between. Germline V lookup: CDR1 LNHDA, CDR2 SQIVND (reference sequence). Here the CDR3 reads CASSTAAHSYEQYF. CDR3 nucleotides: TGTGCCAGTAGCACCGCGGCGCACTCCTACGAGCAGTACTTC.

The chain recombines TRBV12-3 or TRBV12-4 with TRBJ1-5, with D unclear. Trimming pared 1 base from V and 4 bases from J, leaving 14 bases between. The CDR3 consists of 16 residues. CDR3 bases: TGTGCCAGCAGTTTAGTGGACCCTAGAGGAAATCAGCCCCAGCATTTT. Protein: CASSLVDPRGNQPQHF.

This chain joins TRBV6-6 and TRBJ1-1; weak D call: TRBD1 (6 bases). The germline V gene has CDR1 MNHNY and CDR2 SVGAGI (reference sequence). CDR3 length: 14 residues. Deletions cut 4 bases from V and 4 bases from J, with 13 bases between. As DNA, the CDR3 is TGTGCCAGCAGTTGGGGGGCGGGGAGCACTGAAGCTTTCTTT. Protein product: CASSWGAGSTEAFF.

Points on this clonotype: A much larger clone differs from this one at a single base, so this may be a read error. DNA for the CDR3: TGTACCACCAGTGATTTAGGGGGGCCCTCCTACAATGAGCAGTTCTTC. It yields the protein CTTSDLGGPSYNEQFF. The V and J genes are TRBV24-1 and TRBJ2-1; either TRBD1 or TRBD2 may supply D (6 bases each). In germline, CDR1 is KGHDR, CDR2 SFDVKD. This CDR3 contains 16 residues.

J is TRBJ2-1 and V is TRBV9; 8 bases fit TRBD2. The CDR3 sequence is 17 residues long. Trimming removed 5 bases from V and 2 bases from J; junction bases left unmatched: 12. Germline V CDR1 and CDR2: SGDLS, YYNGEE. CDR3 amino acids: CASSYRARAGAYNEQFF. In DNA, the CDR3 is TGTGCCAGCAGTTATAGGGCTCGAGCGGGGGCCTACAATGAGCAGTTCTTC.

This chain joins TRBV27 and TRBJ1-1; tentative D call: TRBD1 (6 bases). The germline gives CDR1 MNHEY, CDR2 SMNVEV (reference sequence). There are 15 residues in the CDR3. V was shortened by 3 bases and J by 1 base, with 12 bases between the two germline ends. CDR3: CASSFTGRTNTEAFF. CDR3 nucleotide sequence: TGTGCCAGCAGTTTTACAGGGCGGACGAACACTGAAGCTTTCTTT.